This TCR beta chain was retrieved from a study of blood T cell repertoires in COVID-19. With 6 bases removed from V and 2 bases from J, the gap between germline ends came to 10 bases. This CDR3 comprises 13 residues. Germline assignment: CDR1 SNHLY and CDR2 FYNNEI. The data were produced by immunoSEQ multiplex PCR, yet TCRdb's version contains in-frame clones alone and is incomplete. Of 250,000 to 350,000 clones listed, roughly 90% were seen once; the top ten hold around an eighth. Specimen: peripheral blood. The clonotype was recovered from a woman aged 60 to 75 with acute or convalescent COVID-19. The chain carries TRBV2 and TRBJ1-1; D is perhaps TRBD1 (6 bases). The CDR3 sequence: CASSGTRNTEAFF. In nucleotides, the CDR3 is TGTGCCAGCAGCGGGACAAGAAACACTGAAGCTTTCTTT.